The clone carrying this T cell receptor (beta chain) came up many times. Its antigen is unidentified. The sample is drawn from a study of T-cell reconstitution after alpha-beta-depleted transplantation in children. Whole-study findings and limits: There were reportedly several hundred expanded graft clones from which alpha-beta T cells came about two months after transplant. The origin of high day-60 TCRbeta diversity in some patients lay in surviving recipient T cells and thymic progenitors. One year post-transplant, T-cell counts and diversity were largely derived from T cells produced anew.

The library targeted TCRbeta and was prepared with unique molecular identifiers. TCRdb independently ran MiXCR on the PCR reads; one entry per CDR3 protein. The profile shows over 200,000 distinct CDR3 sequences, approximately 10% of them singletons. The CDR3 covers 15 residues. Trimming pared 4 bases from V and 0 bases from J, leaving 10 bases between. From germline, CDR1 is MGHRA and CDR2 YSYEKL. This receptor was taken from a child younger than two with acute myeloid leukemia, due to receive a stem cell transplant. This chain joins TRBV4-1 and TRBJ1-5; D is ambiguous. The sample here was PBMCs, taken before TCRalphabeta/CD19-depleted stem cell transplant. CDR3 sequence: CASSPNSNSNQPQHF. DNA for the CDR3: TGCGCCAGCAGCCCCAACTCTAATAGCAATCAGCCCCAGCATTTT.